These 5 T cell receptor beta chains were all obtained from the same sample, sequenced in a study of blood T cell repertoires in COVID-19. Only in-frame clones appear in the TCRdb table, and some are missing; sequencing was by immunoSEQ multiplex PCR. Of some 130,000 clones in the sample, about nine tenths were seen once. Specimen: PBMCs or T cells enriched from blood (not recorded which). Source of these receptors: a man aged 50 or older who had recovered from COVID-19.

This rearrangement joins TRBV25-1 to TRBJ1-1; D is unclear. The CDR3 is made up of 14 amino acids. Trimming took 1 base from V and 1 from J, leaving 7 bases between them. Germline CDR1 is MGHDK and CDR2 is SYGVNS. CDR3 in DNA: TGTGCCAGCAGTGAATGGTCGGGGAACACTGAAGCTTTCTTT. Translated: CASSEWSGNTEAFF.

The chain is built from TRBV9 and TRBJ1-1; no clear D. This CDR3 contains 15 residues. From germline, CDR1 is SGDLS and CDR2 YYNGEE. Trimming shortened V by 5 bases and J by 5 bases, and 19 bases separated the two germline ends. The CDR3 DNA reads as TGTGCCAGCAGTTCTTCCGGGAGTAGTCTTACTGAAGCTTTCTTT. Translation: CASSSSGSSLTEAFF.

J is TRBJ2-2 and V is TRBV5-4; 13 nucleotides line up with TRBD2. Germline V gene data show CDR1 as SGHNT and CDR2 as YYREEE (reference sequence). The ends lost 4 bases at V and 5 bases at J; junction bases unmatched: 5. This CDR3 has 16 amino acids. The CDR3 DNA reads TGTGCCAGCAGCCGGACTAGCGGGAGCGGGACCGGGGAGCTGTTTTTT. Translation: CASSRTSGSGTGELFF.

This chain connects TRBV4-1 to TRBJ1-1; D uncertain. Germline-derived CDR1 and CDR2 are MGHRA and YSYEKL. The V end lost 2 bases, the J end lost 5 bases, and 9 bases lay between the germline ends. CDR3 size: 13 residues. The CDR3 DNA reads TGCGCCAGCAGCCAACAGGCGGGGACTGAAGCTTTCTTT. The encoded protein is CASSQQAGTEAFF.

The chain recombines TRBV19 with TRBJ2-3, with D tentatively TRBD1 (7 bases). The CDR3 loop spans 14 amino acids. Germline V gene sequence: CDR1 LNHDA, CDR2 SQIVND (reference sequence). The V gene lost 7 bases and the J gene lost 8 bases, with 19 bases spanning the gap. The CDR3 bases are TGTGCCAGTATTAACCAGGGGGGTTCTGGTACGCAGTATTTT. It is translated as CASINQGGSGTQYF. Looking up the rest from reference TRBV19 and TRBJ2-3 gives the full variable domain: DGGITQSPKYLFRKEGQNVTLSCEQNLNHDAMYWYRQDPGQGLRLIYYSQIVNDFQKGDIAEGYSVSREKKESFPLTVTSAQKNPTAFYLCASINQGGSGTQYFGPGTRLTVL.